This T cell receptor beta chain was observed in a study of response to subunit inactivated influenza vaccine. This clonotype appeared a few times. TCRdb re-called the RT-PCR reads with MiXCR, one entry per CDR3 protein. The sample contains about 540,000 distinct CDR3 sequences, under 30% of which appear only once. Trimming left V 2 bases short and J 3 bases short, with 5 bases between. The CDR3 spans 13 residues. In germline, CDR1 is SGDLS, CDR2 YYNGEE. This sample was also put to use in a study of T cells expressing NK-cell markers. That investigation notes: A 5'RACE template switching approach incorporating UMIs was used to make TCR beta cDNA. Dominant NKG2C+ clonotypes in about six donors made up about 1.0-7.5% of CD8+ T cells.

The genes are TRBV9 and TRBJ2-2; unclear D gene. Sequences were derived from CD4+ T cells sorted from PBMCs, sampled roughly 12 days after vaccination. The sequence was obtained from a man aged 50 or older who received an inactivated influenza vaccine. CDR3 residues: CASSVRDTGELFF. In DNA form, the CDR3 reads TGTGCCAGCAGCGTCCGAGACACCGGGGAGCTGTTTTTT.